This T cell receptor (beta chain) came from a study of T cell clones after liver transplantation. About the research overall: A pre-transplant mixed lymphocyte reaction with TCRbeta sequencing defined graft-donor-reactive clones followed in post-transplant blood.

The CDR3 loop spans 13 amino acids. Trimming left V 0 bases short and J 8 bases short, with 9 bases between. CDR1 is SGHRS and CDR2 is YFSETQ in the germline V gene. Generated by immunoSEQ multiplex PCR, the TCRdb table keeps only in-frame clones and is missing some. Here the sample spans some 120,000 clones, about nine tenths being singletons. Here the sequenced sample was CD4+ T cells from blood, taken 12 months after liver transplant. J is TRBJ2-1 and V is TRBV5-1; D is perhaps TRBD2 (6 bases). This receptor was taken from a human patient who received a liver transplant. Some T cells may be provided by the graft donor. CDR3 region: CASSLAGGHEQFF. The CDR3 bases are TGCGCCAGCAGCTTGGCCGGGGGACATGAGCAGTTCTTC.